This T cell receptor (beta chain) was documented in a study of Ad26.COV2.S vaccination and SARS-CoV-2 variants. Study-wide context: In the COV1001 trial, the donor was in the Ad26.COV2.S arm. Broader study findings: The breadth of spike-specific CD8+ and CD4+ T cell responses after vaccination was reportedly substantial. Possibly, TCR breadth and depth analyses underestimated total T cell responses. Placebo recipients had lower spike-specific TCR breadth than vaccine recipients.

With 3 bases removed from V and 2 bases from J, the gap between germline ends came to 4 bases. CDR3 length equals 12 residues. Germline CDR1 and CDR2: LNHDA and SQIVND (reference sequence). The sample's treatment: around 19 received Ad26.COV2.S at low or high dose, single or two shots; 5 received placebo; per-sample allocation not given. Day 63 after the first injection of vaccine or placebo was the sampling time. With regard to this clone: Its specificity is unknown.

Some clones are missing from TCRdb's copy, which holds only in-frame ones; the method was immunoSEQ multiplex PCR. The table shows fewer than 400,000 clones, with approximately 87% occurring only once. The TCR originated in a person aged 18-60 years who received the Ad26.COV2.S COVID-19 vaccine or a placebo. The rearrangement joins TRBV19 to TRBJ2-5; no clear D gene. Here the sequenced sample was peripheral blood, taken in a trial of Ad26.COV2.S vaccine versus placebo. CDR3 loop: CASSMGQETQYF. CDR3 in DNA: TGTGCCAGTAGTATGGGACAAGAGACCCAGTACTTC.